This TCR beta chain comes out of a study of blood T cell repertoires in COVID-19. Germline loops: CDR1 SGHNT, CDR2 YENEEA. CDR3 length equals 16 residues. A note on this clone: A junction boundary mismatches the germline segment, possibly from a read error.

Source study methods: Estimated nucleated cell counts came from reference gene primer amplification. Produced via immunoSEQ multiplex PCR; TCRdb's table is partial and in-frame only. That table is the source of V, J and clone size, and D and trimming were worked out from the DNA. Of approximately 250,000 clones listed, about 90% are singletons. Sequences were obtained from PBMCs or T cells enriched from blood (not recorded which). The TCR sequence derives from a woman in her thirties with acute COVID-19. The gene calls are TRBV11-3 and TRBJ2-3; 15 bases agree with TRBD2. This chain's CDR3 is CASSLGLAGGTDTQYF. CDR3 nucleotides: TGTGCCAGCAGCCTGGGACTAGCGGGAGGCACGGATACGCAGTATTTT.